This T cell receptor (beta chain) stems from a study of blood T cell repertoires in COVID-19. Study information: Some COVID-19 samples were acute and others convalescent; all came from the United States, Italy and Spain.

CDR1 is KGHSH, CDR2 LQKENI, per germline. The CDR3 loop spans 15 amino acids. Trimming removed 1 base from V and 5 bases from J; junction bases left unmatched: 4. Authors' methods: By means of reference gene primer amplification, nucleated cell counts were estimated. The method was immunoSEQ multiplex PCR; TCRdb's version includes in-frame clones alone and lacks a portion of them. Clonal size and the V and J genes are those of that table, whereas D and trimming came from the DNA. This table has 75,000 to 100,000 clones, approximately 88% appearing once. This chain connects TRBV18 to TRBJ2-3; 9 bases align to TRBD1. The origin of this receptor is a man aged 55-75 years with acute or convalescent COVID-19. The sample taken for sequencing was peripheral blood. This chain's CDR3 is CASSPRGTGRDTQYF. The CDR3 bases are TGTGCCAGCTCACCACGCGGGACAGGGAGAGATACGCAGTATTTT.